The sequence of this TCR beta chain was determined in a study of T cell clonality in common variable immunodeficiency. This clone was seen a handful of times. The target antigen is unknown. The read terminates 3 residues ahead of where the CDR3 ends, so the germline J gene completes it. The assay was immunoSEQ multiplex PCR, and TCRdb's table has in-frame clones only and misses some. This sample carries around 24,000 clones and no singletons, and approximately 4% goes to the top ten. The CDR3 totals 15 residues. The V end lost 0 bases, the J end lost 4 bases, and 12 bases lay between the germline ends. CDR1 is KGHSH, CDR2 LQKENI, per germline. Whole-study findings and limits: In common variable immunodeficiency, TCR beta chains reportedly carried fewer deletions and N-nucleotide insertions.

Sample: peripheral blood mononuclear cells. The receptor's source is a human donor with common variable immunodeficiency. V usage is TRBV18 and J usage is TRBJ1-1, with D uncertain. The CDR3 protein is CASSPPVTAGTEAFF. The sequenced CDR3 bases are TGTGCCAGCTCACCACCTGTGACGGCGGGCACTGAA.